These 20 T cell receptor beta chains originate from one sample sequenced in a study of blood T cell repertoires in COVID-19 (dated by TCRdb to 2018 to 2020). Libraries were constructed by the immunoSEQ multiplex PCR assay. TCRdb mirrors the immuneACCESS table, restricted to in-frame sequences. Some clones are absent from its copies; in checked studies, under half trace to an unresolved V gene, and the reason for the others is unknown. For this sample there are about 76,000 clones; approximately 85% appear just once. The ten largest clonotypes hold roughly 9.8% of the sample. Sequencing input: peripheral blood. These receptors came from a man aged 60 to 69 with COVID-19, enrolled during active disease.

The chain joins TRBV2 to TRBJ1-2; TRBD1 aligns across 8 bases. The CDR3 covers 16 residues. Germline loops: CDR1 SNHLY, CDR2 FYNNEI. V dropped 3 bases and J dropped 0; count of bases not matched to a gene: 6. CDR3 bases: TGTGCCAGCAGTGAGGGGACAGGATTAGCTAACTATGGCTACACCTTC. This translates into CASSEGTGLANYGYTF.

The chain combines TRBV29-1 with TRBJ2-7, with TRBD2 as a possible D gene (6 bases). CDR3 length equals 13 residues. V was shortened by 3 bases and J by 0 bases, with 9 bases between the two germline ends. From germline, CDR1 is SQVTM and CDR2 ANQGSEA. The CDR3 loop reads CSVDSGSSYEQYF. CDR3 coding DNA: TGCAGCGTTGATAGCGGCAGCTCCTACGAGCAGTACTTC.

The CDR3 sequence: CASSVDLLAAGEQFF. The CDR3 DNA sequence: TGTGCCAGCAGCGTAGATCTACTAGCGGCAGGTGAGCAGTTCTTC. The J gene is TRBJ2-1, the V gene TRBV9; TRBD2 agrees at 8 bases. Germline V gene data show CDR1 as SGDLS and CDR2 as YYNGEE. This CDR3 is built from 15 residues. The V and J ends lost 0 bases and 9 bases, in that order; junction bases with no gene match: 8. Complete variable domain (other parts from reference TRBV9 and TRBJ2-1): DSGVTQTPKHLITATGQRVTLRCSPRSGDLSVYWYQQSLDQGLQFLIQYYNGEERAKGNILERFSAQQFPDLHSELNLSSLELGDSALYFCASSVDLLAAGEQFFGPGTRLTVL.

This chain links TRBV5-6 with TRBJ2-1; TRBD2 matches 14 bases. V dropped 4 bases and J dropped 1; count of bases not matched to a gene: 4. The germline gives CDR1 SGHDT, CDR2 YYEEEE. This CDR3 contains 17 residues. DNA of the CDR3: TGTGCCAGCAGCCCGGGACTAGCGGGAGCGTCCTACAATGAGCAGTTCTTC. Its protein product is CASSPGLAGASYNEQFF.

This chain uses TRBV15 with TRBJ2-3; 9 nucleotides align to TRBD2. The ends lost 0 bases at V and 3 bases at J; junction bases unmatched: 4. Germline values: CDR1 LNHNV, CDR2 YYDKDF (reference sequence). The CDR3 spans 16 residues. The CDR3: CATSRDGGLATDTQYF. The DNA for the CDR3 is TGTGCCACCAGCAGAGATGGGGGACTAGCAACAGATACGCAGTATTTT.

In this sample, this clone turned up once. The CDR3 DNA is TGTGCCAGCAGGGTACAGGGCAGCACTGAAGCTTTCTTT. It yields the protein CASRVQGSTEAFF. V and J are TRBV27 and TRBJ1-1; D is possibly TRBD1 (6 bases). Germline-derived CDR1 and CDR2 are MNHEY and SMNVEV (reference sequence). The CDR3 sequence is 13 residues long. Trimming pared 6 bases from V and 4 bases from J, leaving 12 bases between.

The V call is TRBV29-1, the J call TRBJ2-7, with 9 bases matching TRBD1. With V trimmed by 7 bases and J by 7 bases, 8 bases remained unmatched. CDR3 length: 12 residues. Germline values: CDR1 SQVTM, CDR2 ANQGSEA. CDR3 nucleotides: TGCAGCGCCCGGACAGGGGCCGGAGAGCAGTACTTC. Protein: CSARTGAGEQYF.

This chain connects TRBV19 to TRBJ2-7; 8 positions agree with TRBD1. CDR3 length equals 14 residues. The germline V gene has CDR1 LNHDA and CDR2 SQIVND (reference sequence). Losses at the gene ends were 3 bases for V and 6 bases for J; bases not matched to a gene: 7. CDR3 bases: TGTGCCAGTAGTATCGGGCAGGGGGCTGGCGAGCAGTACTTC. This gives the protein CASSIGQGAGEQYF.

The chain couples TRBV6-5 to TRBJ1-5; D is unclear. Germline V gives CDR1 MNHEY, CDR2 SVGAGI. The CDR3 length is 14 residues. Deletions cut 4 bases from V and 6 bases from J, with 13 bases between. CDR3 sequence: CASSSSRGSQPQHF. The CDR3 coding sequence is TGTGCCAGCAGTTCCTCCCGCGGGTCTCAGCCCCAGCATTTT.

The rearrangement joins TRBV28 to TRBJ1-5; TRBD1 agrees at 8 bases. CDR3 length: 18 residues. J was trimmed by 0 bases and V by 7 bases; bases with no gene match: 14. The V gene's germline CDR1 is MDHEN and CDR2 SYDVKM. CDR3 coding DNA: TGTGCCAGCACCCTTTATTTGGCAGGGGGCTATAGCAATCAGCCCCAGCATTTT. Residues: CASTLYLAGGYSNQPQHF.

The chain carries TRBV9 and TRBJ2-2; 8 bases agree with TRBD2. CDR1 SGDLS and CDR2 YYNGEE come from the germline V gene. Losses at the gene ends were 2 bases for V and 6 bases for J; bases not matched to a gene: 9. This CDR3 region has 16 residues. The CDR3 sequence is CASSVSGTSVSGELFF. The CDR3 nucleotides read TGTGCCAGCAGCGTCTCCGGGACTAGTGTTTCCGGGGAGCTGTTTTTT.

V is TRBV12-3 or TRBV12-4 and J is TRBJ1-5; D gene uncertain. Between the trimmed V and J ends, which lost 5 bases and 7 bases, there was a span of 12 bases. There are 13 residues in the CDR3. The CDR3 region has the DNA TGTGCCAGCAGTCCCACGGGAGGCCAGCCCCAGCATTTT. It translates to CASSPTGGQPQHF.

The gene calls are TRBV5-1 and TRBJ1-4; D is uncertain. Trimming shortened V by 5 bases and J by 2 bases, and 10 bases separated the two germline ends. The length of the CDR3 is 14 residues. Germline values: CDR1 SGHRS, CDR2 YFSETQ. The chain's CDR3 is CASRLLITNEKLFF. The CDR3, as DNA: TGCGCCAGCAGATTATTAATTACTAATGAAAAACTGTTTTTT.

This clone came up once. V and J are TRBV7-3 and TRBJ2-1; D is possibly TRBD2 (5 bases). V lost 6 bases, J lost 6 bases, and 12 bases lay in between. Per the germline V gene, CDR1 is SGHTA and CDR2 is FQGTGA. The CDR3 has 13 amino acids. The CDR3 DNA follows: TGTGCCAGCAGTCCGGAAGGAGGCAATGAGCAGTTCTTC. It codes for CASSPEGGNEQFF.

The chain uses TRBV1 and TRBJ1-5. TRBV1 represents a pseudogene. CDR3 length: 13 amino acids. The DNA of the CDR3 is TGCACCAGCAGCCAAGATACGAGTCAGCCCCAGCATTTT. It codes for CTSSQDTSQPQHF.

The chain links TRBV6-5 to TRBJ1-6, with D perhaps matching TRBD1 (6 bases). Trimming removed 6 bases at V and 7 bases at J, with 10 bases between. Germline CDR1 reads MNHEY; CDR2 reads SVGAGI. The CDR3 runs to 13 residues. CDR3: CASRNRENSPLHF. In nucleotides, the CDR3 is TGTGCCAGCAGAAACAGGGAAAATTCACCCCTCCACTTT.

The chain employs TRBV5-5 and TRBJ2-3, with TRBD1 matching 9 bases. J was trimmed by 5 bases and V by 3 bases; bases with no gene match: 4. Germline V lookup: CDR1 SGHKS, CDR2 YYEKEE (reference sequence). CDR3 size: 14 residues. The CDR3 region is CASSSQGALDTQYF. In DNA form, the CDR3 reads TGTGCCAGCAGCTCACAGGGGGCTCTAGATACGCAGTATTTT. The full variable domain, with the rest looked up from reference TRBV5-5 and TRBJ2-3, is DAGVTQSPTHLIKTRGQQVTLRCSPISGHKSVSWYQQVLGQGPQFIFQYYEKEERGRGNFPDRFSARQFPNYSSELNVNALLLGDSALYLCASSSQGALDTQYFGPGTRLTVL.

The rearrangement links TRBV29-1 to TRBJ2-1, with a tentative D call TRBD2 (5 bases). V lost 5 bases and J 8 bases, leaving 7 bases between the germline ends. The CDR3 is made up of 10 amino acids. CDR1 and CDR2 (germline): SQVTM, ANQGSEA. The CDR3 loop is CSVYGDEQFF. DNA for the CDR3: TGCAGCGTTTACGGGGATGAGCAGTTCTTC.

The CDR3: CATSDAIGHAADTQYF. The CDR3 DNA reads as TGTGCCACCAGTGATGCTATCGGACATGCGGCAGATACGCAGTATTTT. This chain links TRBV24-1 with TRBJ2-3, with D perhaps matching TRBD1 (5 bases). The V gene's germline CDR1 is KGHDR and CDR2 SFDVKD. The V end lost 3 bases, the J end lost 4 bases, and 16 bases lay between the germline ends. The CDR3 consists of 16 residues.

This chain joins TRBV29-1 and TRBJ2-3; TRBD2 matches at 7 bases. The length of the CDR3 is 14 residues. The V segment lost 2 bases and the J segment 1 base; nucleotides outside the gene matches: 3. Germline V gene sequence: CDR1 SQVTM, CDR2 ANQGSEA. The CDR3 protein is CSVESGAGTDTQYF. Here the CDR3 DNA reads TGCAGCGTTGAAAGCGGGGCCGGCACAGATACGCAGTATTTT.